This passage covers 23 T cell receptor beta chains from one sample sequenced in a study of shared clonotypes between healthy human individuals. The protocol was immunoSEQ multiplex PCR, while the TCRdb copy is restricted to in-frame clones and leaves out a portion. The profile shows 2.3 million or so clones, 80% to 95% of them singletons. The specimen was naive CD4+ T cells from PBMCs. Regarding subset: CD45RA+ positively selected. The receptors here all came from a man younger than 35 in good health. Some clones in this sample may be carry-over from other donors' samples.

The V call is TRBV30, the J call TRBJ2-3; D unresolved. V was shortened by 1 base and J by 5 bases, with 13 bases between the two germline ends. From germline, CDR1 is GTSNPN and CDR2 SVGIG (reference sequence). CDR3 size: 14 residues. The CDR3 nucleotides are TGTGCCTGGAGTGATGGATCCCGCGGAGATACGCAGTATTTT. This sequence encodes CAWSDGSRGDTQYF.

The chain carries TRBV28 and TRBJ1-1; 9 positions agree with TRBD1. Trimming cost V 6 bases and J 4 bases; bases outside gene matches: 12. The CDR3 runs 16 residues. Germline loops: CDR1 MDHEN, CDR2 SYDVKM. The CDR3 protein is CASSPGTGPSSTEAFF. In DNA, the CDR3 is TGTGCCAGCAGCCCCGGGACAGGGCCGTCGAGCACTGAAGCTTTCTTT.

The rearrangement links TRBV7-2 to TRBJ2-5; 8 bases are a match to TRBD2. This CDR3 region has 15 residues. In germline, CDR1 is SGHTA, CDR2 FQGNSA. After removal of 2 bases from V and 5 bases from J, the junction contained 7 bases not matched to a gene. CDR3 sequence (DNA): TGTGCCAGCAGCTTACTGGGGACTAGGGAGGAGACCCAGTACTTC. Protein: CASSLLGTREETQYF.

The CDR3 DNA reads TGTGCCAGCAGCCAGGGGGACAGCTACGAGCAGTACTTC. Translated: CASSQGDSYEQYF. The genes are TRBV11-1 and TRBJ2-7; TRBD1 matches 7 bases. Germline loops: CDR1 SGHAT, CDR2 FQDESV (reference sequence). V trimming: 5 bases; J trimming: 3 bases; junction bases outside the gene matches: 4. CDR3 length: 13 residues.

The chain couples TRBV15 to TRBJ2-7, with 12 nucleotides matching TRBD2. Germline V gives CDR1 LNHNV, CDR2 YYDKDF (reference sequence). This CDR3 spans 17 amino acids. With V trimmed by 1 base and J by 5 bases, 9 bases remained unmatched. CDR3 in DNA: TGTGCCACCAGCAGAGGACTAGCGGGAGCTTTGGGCCACGAGCAGTACTTC. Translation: CATSRGLAGALGHEQYF.

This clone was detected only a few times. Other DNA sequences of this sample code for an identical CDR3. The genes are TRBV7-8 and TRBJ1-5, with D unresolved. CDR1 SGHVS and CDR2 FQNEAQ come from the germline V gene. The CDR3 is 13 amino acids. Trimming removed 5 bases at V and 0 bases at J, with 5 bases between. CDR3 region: CASSLDSNQPQHF. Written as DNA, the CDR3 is TGTGCCAGCAGCCTCGATAGCAATCAGCCCCAGCATTTT.

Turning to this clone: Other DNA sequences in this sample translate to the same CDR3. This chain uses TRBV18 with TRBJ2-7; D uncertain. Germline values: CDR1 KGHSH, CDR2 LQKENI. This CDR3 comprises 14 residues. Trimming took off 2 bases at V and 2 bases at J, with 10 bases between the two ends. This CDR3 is CASSPGRVTYEQYF. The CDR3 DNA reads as TGTGCCAGCTCACCAGGACGGGTTACCTACGAGCAGTACTTC.

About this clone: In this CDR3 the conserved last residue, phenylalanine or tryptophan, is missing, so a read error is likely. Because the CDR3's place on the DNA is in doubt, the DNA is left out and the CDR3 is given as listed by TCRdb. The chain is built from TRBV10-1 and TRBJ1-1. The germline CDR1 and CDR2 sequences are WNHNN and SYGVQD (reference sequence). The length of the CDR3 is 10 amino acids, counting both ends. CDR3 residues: CASRLLRRES.

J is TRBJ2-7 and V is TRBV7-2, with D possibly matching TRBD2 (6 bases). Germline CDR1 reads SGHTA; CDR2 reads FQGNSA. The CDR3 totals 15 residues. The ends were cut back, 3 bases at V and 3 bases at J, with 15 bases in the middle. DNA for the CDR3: TGTGCCAGCAGCTTGGGCGGGGCAGGTCGCTACGAGCAGTACTTC. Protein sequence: CASSLGGAGRYEQYF.

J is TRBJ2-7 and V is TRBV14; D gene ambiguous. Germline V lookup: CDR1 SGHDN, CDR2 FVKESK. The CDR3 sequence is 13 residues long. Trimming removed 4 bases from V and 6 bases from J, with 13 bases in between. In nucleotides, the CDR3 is TGTGCCAGCAGCCTGTTGCTGGGCGGCGAGCAGTACTTC. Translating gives CASSLLLGGEQYF.

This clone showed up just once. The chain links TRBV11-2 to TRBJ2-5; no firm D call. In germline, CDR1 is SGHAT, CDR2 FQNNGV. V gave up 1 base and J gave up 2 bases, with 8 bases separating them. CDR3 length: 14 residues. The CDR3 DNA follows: TGTGCCAGCAGCTTAGTAGTGGGACAAGAGACCCAGTACTTC. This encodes CASSLVVGQETQYF.

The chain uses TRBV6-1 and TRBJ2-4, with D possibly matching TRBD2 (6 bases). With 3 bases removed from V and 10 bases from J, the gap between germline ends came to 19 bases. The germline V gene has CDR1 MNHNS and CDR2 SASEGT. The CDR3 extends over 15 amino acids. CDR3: CASSEGGRGEGIQYF. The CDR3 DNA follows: TGTGCCAGCAGTGAGGGTGGGCGGGGCGAGGGGATTCAGTACTTC.

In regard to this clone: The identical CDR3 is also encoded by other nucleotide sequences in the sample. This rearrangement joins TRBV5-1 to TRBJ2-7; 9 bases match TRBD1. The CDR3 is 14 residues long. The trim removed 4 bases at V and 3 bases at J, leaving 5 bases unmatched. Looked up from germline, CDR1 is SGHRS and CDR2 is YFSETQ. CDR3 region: CASSPGTGNYEQYF. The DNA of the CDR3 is TGCGCCAGCAGCCCCGGGACAGGGAACTACGAGCAGTACTTC.

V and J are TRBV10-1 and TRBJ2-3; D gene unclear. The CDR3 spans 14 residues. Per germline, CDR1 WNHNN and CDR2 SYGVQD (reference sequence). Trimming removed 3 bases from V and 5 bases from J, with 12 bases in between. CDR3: CASSDSSLQDTQYF. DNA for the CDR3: TGCGCCAGCAGTGATTCCAGCTTACAAGATACGCAGTATTTT.

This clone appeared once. The CDR3 loop is CASRDRGVSETQYF. CDR3 coding DNA: TGTGCCAGCCGGGACAGGGGAGTTTCGGAGACCCAGTACTTC. This chain links TRBV6-5 with TRBJ2-5; TRBD1 aligns across 10 bases. CDR3 length: 14 amino acids. Per germline, CDR1 MNHEY and CDR2 SVGAGI. Trimming removed 8 bases from V and 5 bases from J; junction bases left unmatched: 8.

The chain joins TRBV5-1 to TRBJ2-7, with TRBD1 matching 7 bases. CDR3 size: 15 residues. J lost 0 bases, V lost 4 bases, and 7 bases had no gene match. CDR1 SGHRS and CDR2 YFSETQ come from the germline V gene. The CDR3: CASSIRTGLSYEQYF. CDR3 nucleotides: TGCGCCAGCAGCATCCGGACAGGCCTCTCCTACGAGCAGTACTTC.

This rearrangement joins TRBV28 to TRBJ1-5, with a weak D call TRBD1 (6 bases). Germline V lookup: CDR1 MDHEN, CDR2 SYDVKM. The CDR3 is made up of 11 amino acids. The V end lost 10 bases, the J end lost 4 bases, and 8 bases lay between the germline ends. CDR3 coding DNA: TGTGCCACCCAGGGGAATCAGCCCCAGCATTTT. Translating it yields CATQGNQPQHF.

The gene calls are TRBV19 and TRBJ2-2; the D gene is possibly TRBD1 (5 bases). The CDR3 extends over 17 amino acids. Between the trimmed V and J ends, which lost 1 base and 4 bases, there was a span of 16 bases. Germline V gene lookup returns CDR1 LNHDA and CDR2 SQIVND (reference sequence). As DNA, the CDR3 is TGTGCCAGTAGTATAGTAGGGGCCCCTTCCGGCACCGGGGAGCTGTTTTTT. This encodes CASSIVGAPSGTGELFF.

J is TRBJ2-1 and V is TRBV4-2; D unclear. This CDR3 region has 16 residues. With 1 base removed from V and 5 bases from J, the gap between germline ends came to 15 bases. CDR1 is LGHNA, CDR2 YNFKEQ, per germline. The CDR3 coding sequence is TGTGCCAGCAGCCAAGGTACTCGACTTTACGACAATGAGCAGTTCTTC. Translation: CASSQGTRLYDNEQFF.

The CDR3 loop reads CASSMDRGQEKAFF. The CDR3 bases are TGTGCCAGTAGTATGGACAGGGGGCAAGAGAAAGCTTTCTTT. The chain links TRBV19 to TRBJ1-1; TRBD1 agrees at 11 bases. The germline gives CDR1 LNHDA, CDR2 SQIVND (reference sequence). CDR3 length equals 14 residues. The ends lost 3 bases at V and 9 bases at J; junction bases unmatched: 6.

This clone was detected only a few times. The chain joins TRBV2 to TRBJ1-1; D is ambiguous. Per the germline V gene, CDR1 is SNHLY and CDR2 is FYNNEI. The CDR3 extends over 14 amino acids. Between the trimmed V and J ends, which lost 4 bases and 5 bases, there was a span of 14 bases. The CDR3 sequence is CASSGTFLRTEAFF. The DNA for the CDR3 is TGTGCCAGCAGTGGGACGTTTCTACGGACTGAAGCTTTCTTT. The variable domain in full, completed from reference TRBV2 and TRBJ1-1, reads EPEVTQTPSHQVTQMGQEVILRCVPISNHLYFYWYRQILGQKVEFLVSFYNNEISEKSEIFDDQFSVERPDGSNFTLKIRSTKLEDSAMYFCASSGTFLRTEAFFGQGTRLTVV.

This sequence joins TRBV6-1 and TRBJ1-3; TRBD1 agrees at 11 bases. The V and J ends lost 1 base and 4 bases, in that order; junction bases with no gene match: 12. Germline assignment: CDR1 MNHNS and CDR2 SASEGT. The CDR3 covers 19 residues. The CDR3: CASSEGKDRGHRFGNTIYF. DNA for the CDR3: TGTGCCAGCAGTGAAGGCAAGGACAGGGGGCATCGGTTCGGAAACACCATATATTTT.

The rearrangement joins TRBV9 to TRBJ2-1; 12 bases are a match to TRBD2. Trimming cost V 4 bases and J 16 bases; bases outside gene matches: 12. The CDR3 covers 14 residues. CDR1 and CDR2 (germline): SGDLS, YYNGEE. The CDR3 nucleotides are TGTGCCAGCAGCAGAGATCCCCTAGCGGGAGGGCCCTTCTTC. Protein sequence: CASSRDPLAGGPFF.